Described below is a single T cell receptor (beta chain) sequence and its context. These data are taken from a study of T cells after yellow fever vaccination. Study-level information: For low cell numbers, libraries were made with SMART-Seq v4 Ultra Low Input. Regarding the study as a whole: A large majority of primary-vaccination clones showed up again after the booster (roughly 96% CD4, around 90% CD8).

Template-switching 5'RACE yielded the TCR cDNA; a universal primer site and UMIs were added in the process. MiXCR, run by TCRdb on the 5' RACE reads, gives a single entry per CDR3 protein. This table has 96,000 or so distinct CDR3 sequences, about 8.2% appearing once. This sequence originates from a man aged 18 to 30 who received the YFV17D yellow fever vaccine. Source: CD8+ T cells not binding an NS4B(214-222) dextramer, sorted from PBMCs, taken less than 18 days after the first yellow fever vaccination.

This CDR3 is CASSPQTSGDYNEQFF. The CDR3 DNA follows: TGTGCCAGCAGCCCCCAGACTAGCGGGGACTACAATGAGCAGTTCTTC. The rearrangement joins TRBV11-2 to TRBJ2-1; TRBD2 matches 11 bases. CDR1 SGHAT and CDR2 FQNNGV come from the germline V gene. The CDR3 length is 16 residues. The V and J ends lost 5 bases and 3 bases, in that order; junction bases with no gene match: 6.